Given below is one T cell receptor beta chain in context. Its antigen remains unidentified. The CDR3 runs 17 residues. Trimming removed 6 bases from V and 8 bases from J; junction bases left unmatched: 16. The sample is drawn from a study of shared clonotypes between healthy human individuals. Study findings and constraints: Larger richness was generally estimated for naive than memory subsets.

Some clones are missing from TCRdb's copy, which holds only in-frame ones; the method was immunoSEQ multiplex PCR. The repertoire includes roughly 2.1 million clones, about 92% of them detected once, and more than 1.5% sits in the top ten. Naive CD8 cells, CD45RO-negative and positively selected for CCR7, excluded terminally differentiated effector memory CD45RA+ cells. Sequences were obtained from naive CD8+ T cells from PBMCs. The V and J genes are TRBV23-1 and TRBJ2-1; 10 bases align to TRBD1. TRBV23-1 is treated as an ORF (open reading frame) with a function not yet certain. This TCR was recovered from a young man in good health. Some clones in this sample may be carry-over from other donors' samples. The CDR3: CASSPPRDRGYRDEQFF. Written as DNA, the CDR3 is TGCGCCAGCAGCCCCCCCCGGGACAGGGGATATAGGGATGAGCAGTTCTTC.